One and the same sample provided the 18 T cell receptor beta chains below, sequenced in a study of blood T cell repertoires in COVID-19 (dated by TCRdb to between 2020 and 2021). Library method: the immunoSEQ multiplex PCR assay. TCRdb carries this immuneACCESS record with in-frame sequences only. Its versions omit some clonotypes, under half of them owing to an unresolved V gene in the studies checked, with the rest unexplained. Across this sample there are some 180,000 clones, with more than 80% seen only once. The ten largest clones add up to 9.5% to 12% of the sample. The source material was peripheral blood. These receptor sequences come from a woman aged 40 to 55 with COVID-19, enrolled during active disease.

The genes are TRBV27 and TRBJ1-5, with a tentative D call TRBD1 (6 bases). The CDR3 extends over 16 amino acids. V lost 5 bases to trimming and J lost 5 bases, with 19 bases between them. CDR1 and CDR2 (germline): MNHEY, SMNVEV (reference sequence). CDR3 sequence: CASSRLFSGDHQPQHF. The CDR3, as DNA: TGTGCCAGCAGTCGCCTTTTTTCAGGGGATCATCAGCCCCAGCATTTT.

V and J are TRBV24-1 and TRBJ2-5; 8 nucleotides line up with TRBD1. The CDR3 is 17 residues long. The V gene end was trimmed by 3 bases and the J gene end by 2 bases; junction bases not matched to a gene: 10. Germline CDR1 reads KGHDR; CDR2 reads SFDVKD. The CDR3 DNA follows: TGTGCCACCAGTGATCCCAGGACAGGGCAACAACAAGAGACCCAGTACTTC. Protein: CATSDPRTGQQQETQYF.

The rearrangement links TRBV30 to TRBJ2-5, with D possibly matching TRBD1 (5 bases). Trimming removed 3 bases from V and 9 bases from J, with 23 bases in between. The CDR3 loop spans 15 amino acids. Germline CDR1 reads GTSNPN; CDR2 reads SVGIG (reference sequence). CDR3 nucleotide sequence: TGTGCCTGGAGCGATCTGACAGTAATCGTAGGGGCCCAGTACTTC. It translates to CAWSDLTVIVGAQYF. The full variable domain, completed using reference TRBV30 and TRBJ2-5, is SQTIHQWPATLVQPVGSPLSLECTVEGTSNPNLYWYRQAAGRGLQLLFYSVGIGQISSEVPQNLSASRPQDRQFILSSKKLLLSDSGFYLCAWSDLTVIVGAQYFGPGTRLLVL.

This chain uses TRBV18 with TRBJ1-1; 7 nucleotides agree with TRBD1. The CDR3 consists of 15 residues. Germline-derived CDR1 and CDR2 are KGHSH and LQKENI. The V and J ends lost 1 base and 4 bases, in that order; junction bases with no gene match: 6. The CDR3 protein is CASSPQGAEGTEAFF. The CDR3 DNA sequence: TGTGCCAGCTCACCACAGGGGGCCGAAGGCACTGAAGCTTTCTTT.

The V gene is TRBV12-5, the J gene TRBJ2-5; 11 bases are shared with TRBD1. Germline trimming cut 5 bases from V and 5 bases from J; bases unmatched to any gene: 7. This CDR3 has 15 amino acids. Per the germline V gene, CDR1 is LGHNT and CDR2 is FRNRAP. For the CDR3, the DNA is TGTGCTAGTGGTCCCGGGACAGGGGGTCGGGAGACCCAGTACTTC. Translation gives CASGPGTGGRETQYF.

The chain uses TRBV19 and TRBJ2-2; 10 bases align to TRBD2. Per the germline V gene, CDR1 is LNHDA and CDR2 is SQIVND (reference sequence). The CDR3 loop spans 17 amino acids. V was pared by 0 bases and J by 6 bases, with 7 bases of the junction left unmatched. The CDR3 DNA reads TGTGCCAGTAGTATAGATCTGGCTAGCGGGAGATCCGGGGAGCTGTTTTTT. This translates into CASSIDLASGRSGELFF. The full variable domain, its missing parts supplied by reference TRBV19 and TRBJ2-2, is DGGITQSPKYLFRKEGQNVTLSCEQNLNHDAMYWYRQDPGQGLRLIYYSQIVNDFQKGDIAEGYSVSREKKESFPLTVTSAQKNPTAFYLCASSIDLASGRSGELFFGEGSRLTVL.

The chain links TRBV11-2 to TRBJ1-5; TRBD1 might be the D (6 bases). The CDR3 consists of 14 residues. Germline CDR1 and CDR2: SGHAT and FQNNGV. Trimming removed 5 bases at V and 5 bases at J, with 13 bases between. As DNA, the CDR3 is TGTGCCAGCAGCCCAACAGGGCCCGATCAGCCCCAGCATTTT. Its translation is CASSPTGPDQPQHF.

The J gene is TRBJ2-7, the V gene TRBV29-1; 9 bases line up with TRBD2. This CDR3 spans 13 amino acids. Germline CDR1 SQVTM, CDR2 ANQGSEA. Losses at the gene ends were 4 bases for V and 5 bases for J; bases not matched to a gene: 6. CDR3 nucleotides: TGCAGCGTTGGGTTATTAGCGGGAGACGAGCAGTACTTC. Residues: CSVGLLAGDEQYF.

CDR3 region: CATKAGTYNEQFF. CDR3 nucleotides: TGTGCCACCAAGGCGGGGACCTACAATGAGCAGTTCTTC. The chain carries TRBV24-1 and TRBJ2-1, with D maybe TRBD2 (6 bases). This CDR3 has 13 amino acids. V was shortened by 8 bases and J by 2 bases, with 9 bases between the two germline ends. Germline-derived CDR1 and CDR2 are KGHDR and SFDVKD.

The genes are TRBV18 and TRBJ2-7; the match to TRBD1 covers 9 bases. The CDR3 totals 14 residues. J was trimmed by 2 bases and V by 7 bases; bases with no gene match: 6. Germline V gene data show CDR1 as KGHSH and CDR2 as LQKENI. For the CDR3, the DNA is TGTGCCAGCTGGGGCGGGACAGGGACCTACGAGCAGTACGTC. Protein sequence: CASWGGTGTYEQYV.

This clone was recorded a few times. The chain couples TRBV4-1 to TRBJ2-7; TRBD2 matches at 9 bases. Looked up from germline, CDR1 is MGHRA and CDR2 is YSYEKL. The V gene end was trimmed by 0 bases and the J gene end by 5 bases; junction bases not matched to a gene: 5. This CDR3 has 15 residues. The CDR3 DNA follows: TGCGCCAGCAGCCAAGATCATAGCGGGAGCAACGAGCAGTACTTC. Amino acids: CASSQDHSGSNEQYF.

This clone was picked up one time. The chain carries TRBV12-2 and TRBJ2-3; TRBD2 reflects the table's D call only, with no check against the DNA. TRBV12-2 counts as a pseudogene. The CDR3 length is 16 residues. CDR3 DNA sequence: TGTGCAAGCGGTAAGGGCATTCGAGGGTCCGCAGATACGCAGTATTTT. The encoded protein is CASGKGIRGSADTQYF.

This sequence joins TRBV7-2 and TRBJ1-2; D may be TRBD1 (5 bases). The ends were cut back, 2 bases at V and 9 bases at J, with 16 bases in the middle. The CDR3 is 14 residues long. The germline V gene encodes CDR1 SGHTA and CDR2 FQGNSA. The CDR3 is CASSLQGLYLSYTF. The CDR3 DNA reads as TGTGCCAGCAGCTTACAGGGACTATATTTAAGCTACACCTTC.

The gene calls are TRBV15 and TRBJ2-7; TRBD2 might be the D (6 bases). This CDR3 comprises 15 residues. V was cut by 0 bases and J by 1 base, with 10 bases left in between. CDR1 is LNHNV, CDR2 YYDKDF, per germline (reference sequence). CDR3 protein: CATSREMTRSYEQYF. CDR3 in DNA: TGTGCCACCAGCAGAGAAATGACTAGATCCTACGAGCAGTACTTC.

V is TRBV7-3 and J is TRBJ2-5; TRBD1 matches 7 bases. The CDR3 covers 13 residues. Germline V gives CDR1 SGHTA, CDR2 FQGTGA. V dropped 5 bases and J dropped 2; count of bases not matched to a gene: 2. The CDR3 spells CASSQGVQETQYF. As DNA, the CDR3 is TGTGCCAGCAGCCAGGGGGTACAAGAGACCCAGTACTTC.

The chain combines TRBV9 with TRBJ2-5; 8 bases match TRBD2. The V gene's germline CDR1 is SGDLS and CDR2 YYNGEE. The ends lost 2 bases at V and 2 bases at J; junction bases unmatched: 5. This CDR3 has 15 residues. The CDR3 sequence is CASSVEGLVQETQYF. CDR3 sequence (DNA): TGTGCCAGCAGCGTGGAGGGACTAGTACAAGAGACCCAGTACTTC. Variable domain in full (rest from reference TRBV9 and TRBJ2-5): DSGVTQTPKHLITATGQRVTLRCSPRSGDLSVYWYQQSLDQGLQFLIQYYNGEERAKGNILERFSAQQFPDLHSELNLSSLELGDSALYFCASSVEGLVQETQYFGPGTRLLVL.

The chain recombines TRBV7-9 with TRBJ2-3; possibly TRBD2 for D (6 bases). Germline V gene sequence: CDR1 SEHNR, CDR2 FQNEAQ (reference sequence). Trimming took off 2 bases at V and 2 bases at J, with 11 bases between the two ends. There are 15 residues in the CDR3. The CDR3 spells CASSLNGRDTDTQYF. CDR3 DNA sequence: TGTGCCAGCAGCTTAAACGGGAGAGACACAGATACGCAGTATTTT. Combining the CDR3 with reference TRBV7-9 and TRBJ2-3 gives the whole variable domain DTGVSQNPRHKITKRGQNVTFRCDPISEHNRLYWYRQTLGQGPEFLTYFQNEAQLEKSRLLSDRFSAERPKGSFSTLEIQRTEQGDSAMYLCASSLNGRDTDTQYFGPGTRLTVL.

The count of this clone is one. The CDR3 region is CAWSEGAGGRWDEQFF. DNA for the CDR3: TGTGCCTGGAGTGAGGGGGCTGGGGGGAGGTGGGATGAGCAGTTCTTC. This chain uses TRBV30 with TRBJ2-1; D might be TRBD1 (7 bases). V lost 1 base and J 8 bases, leaving 21 bases between the germline ends. Per germline, CDR1 GTSNPN and CDR2 SVGIG (reference sequence). This CDR3 contains 16 residues.